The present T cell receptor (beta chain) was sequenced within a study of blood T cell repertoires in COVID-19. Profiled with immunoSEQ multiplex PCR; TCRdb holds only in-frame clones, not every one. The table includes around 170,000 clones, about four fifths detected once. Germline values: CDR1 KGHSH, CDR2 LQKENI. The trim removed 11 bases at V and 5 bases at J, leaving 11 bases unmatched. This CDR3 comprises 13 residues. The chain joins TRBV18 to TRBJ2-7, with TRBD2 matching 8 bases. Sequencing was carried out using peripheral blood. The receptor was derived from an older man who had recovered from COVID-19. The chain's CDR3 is CASLSGSFDEQYF. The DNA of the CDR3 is TGTGCCTCTCTGAGCGGGAGTTTCGACGAGCAGTACTTC.